This T cell receptor beta chain originates from a study of blood T cell repertoires in COVID-19 (dated by TCRdb to 2020 to 2021). Background on the whole study: Samples from collaborators originated in the United States, Italy and Spain and spanned both the acute and convalescent phases of COVID-19. The prospective study material was composed of cDNA or gDNA derived from T cells, B-cell-depleted T cells, or PBMCs. Deeply sampled blood TCRbeta repertoires from subjects exposed to, actively infected with, or recovered from COVID-19 were included in the dataset. The repertoires were released in a freely available public database intended as a resource for research on the immune response to SARS-CoV-2. Samples were obtained from the ongoing ImmuneRACE study (first 160 participants) and from about 1,300 subjects provided by 6 global collaborators. Nearly every sample came with metadata listing a de-identified subject ID, COVID-19 status, age in years and sex. Where available, HLA class I and class II types were obtained from metadata supplied by the sample provider rather than from assay-based typing.

TCRbeta CDR3 regions were amplified from genomic DNA using the immunoSEQ Assay, a bias-controlled multiplex PCR. The source study handled its data this way. Nucleated cell counts per sample were estimated from amplification of reference gene primers within the assay. To quantify the absolute abundance of each unique TCRbeta CDR3 rearrangement, sequence reads were collapsed and filtered. For each sample, productive Simpson clonality was calculated by taking the square root of Simpson's diversity index across productive rearrangements. The immuneACCESS repertoire file appears here via TCRdb, limited to in-frame rearrangements. These files lack a portion of the clones; in checked studies, under half of the deficit traces to unresolved V genes, and the cause of the others is not known. V and J calls and clone size follow that table, whereas D and trimming were derived from the DNA. Within this sample are around 39,000 clones, with 85% to 90% of them counted one time only. The ten largest clones take up about 12% of the sample.

Collaborating institutions collected whole blood in K2EDTA tubes following their own protocols. For TCRbeta analysis, collaborators shipped samples as frozen whole blood, isolated PBMCs, or DNA extracted from either of those sample types. The CDR3 measures 14 amino acids from cysteine to phenylalanine. Solely the CDR3 DNA is kept, with 42 bases framed from the first base. Sequences SQVTM (CDR1) and ANQGSEA (CDR2) are obtained from the germline V gene. Trimming removed 4 bases from V and 5 bases from J, leaving 14 bases between the germline ends. A note on this clone: Its antigen remains unidentified. Per-base qualities were not stored, and no clone one base away is much larger.

On the study overall, not on this receptor specifically: The amount of clinical and demographic metadata varied by source and participant and was provided uncurated.

The sequencing sample was made of peripheral blood. The receptor comes from a man aged 65 to 85 with acute or convalescent COVID-19. The rearrangement combines TRBV29-1 with TRBJ2-2; perhaps TRBD1 is the D gene, with 6 bases matching. The CDR3 region reads CSVGSGEETGELFF. The DNA sequence is given as TGCAGCGTTGGGTCAGGGGAAGAAACCGGGGAGCTGTTTTTT.